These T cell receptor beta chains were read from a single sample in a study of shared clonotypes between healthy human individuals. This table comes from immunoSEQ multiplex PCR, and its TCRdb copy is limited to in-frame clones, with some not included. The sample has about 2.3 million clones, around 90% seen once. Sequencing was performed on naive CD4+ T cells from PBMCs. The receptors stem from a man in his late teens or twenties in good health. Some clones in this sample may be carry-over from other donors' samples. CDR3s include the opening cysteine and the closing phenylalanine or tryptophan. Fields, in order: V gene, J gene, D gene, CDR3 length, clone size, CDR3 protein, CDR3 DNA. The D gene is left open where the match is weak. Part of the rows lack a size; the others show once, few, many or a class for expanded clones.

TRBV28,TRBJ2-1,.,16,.,CASSYPLGEAYNEQFF,TGTGCCAGCAGTTACCCCTTGGGGGAGGCATACAATGAGCAGTTCTTC
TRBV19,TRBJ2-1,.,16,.,CASSRTSGGSYNEQFF,TGTGCCAGTAGTAGAACTAGTGGGGGCTCCTACAATGAGCAGTTCTTC
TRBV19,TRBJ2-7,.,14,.,CASSRVSTGYEQYF,TGTGCCAGTAGTAGGGTTTCCACGGGCTACGAGCAGTACTTC
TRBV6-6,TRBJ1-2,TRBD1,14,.,CASSYDRDNYGYTF,TGTGCCAGCAGTTACGACAGGGATAACTATGGCTACACCTTC
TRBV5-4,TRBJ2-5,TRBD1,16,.,CASSTGTGVVQETQYF,TGTGCCAGCAGCACCGGGACAGGGGTAGTCCAAGAGACCCAGTACTTC
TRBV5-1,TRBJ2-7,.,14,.,CASSLDTRVREQYF,TGCGCCAGCAGCTTGGATACGCGGGTACGCGAGCAGTACTTC
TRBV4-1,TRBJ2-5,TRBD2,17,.,CASSQKGTSGTQETQYF,TGCGCCAGCAGCCAAAAAGGGACTAGCGGTACCCAAGAGACCCAGTACTTC
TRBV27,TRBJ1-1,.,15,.,CASSLSFGGGTEAFF,TGTGCCAGCAGTTTATCGTTCGGGGGAGGCACTGAAGCTTTCTTT
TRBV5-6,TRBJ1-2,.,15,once,CASSFRTPRNYGYTF,TGTGCCAGCAGCTTTCGGACCCCCCGTAACTATGGCTACACCTTC
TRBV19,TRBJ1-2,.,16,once,CASIRLSAGDNYGYTF,TGTGCCAGTATCCGTTTATCCGCCGGGGACAACTATGGCTACACCTTC
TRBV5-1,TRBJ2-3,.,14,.,CASSFAVSTDTQYF,TGCGCCAGCAGCTTCGCGGTGAGCACAGATACGCAGTATTTT
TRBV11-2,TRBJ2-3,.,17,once,CASRLGGAARALETQYF,TGTGCCAGCAGGCTAGGGGGTGCGGCTAGGGCCCTCGAGACGCAGTATTTT
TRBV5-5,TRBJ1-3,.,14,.,CASSFARGRNTIYF,TGTGCCAGCAGTTTCGCCCGGGGAAGAAACACCATATATTTT
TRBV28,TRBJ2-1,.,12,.,CASSLPGTEQFF,TGTGCCAGCAGTTTACCCGGGACGGAGCAGTTCTTC
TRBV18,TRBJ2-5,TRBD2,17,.,CASSPYLSSGSSETQYF,TGTGCCAGCTCACCGTATTTATCTAGCGGGAGTTCAGAGACCCAGTACTTC
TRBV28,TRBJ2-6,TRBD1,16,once,CASTGQGPSGANVLTF,TGTGCCAGCACGGGACAGGGGCCGTCTGGGGCCAACGTCCTGACTTTC
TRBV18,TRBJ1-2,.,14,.,CASSPQGGGYGYTF,TGTGCCAGCTCACCACAGGGTGGGGGCTATGGCTACACCTTC
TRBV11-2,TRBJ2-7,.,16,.,CASSTLTGLGPYEQYF,TGTGCCAGCAGCACCCTGACAGGTTTGGGGCCCTACGAGCAGTACTTC
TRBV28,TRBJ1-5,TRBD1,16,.,CASSYRQGAFNQPQHF,TGTGCCAGCAGCTATAGACAGGGGGCATTTAATCAGCCCCAGCATTTT
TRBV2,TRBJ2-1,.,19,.,CASSVRTGGSAGGPNEQFF,TGTGCCAGCAGTGTTAGGACAGGGGGCTCAGCGGGAGGGCCAAATGAGCAGTTCTTC
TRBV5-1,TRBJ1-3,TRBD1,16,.,CASAQDRGISGNTIYF,TGCGCCAGCGCCCAGGACAGGGGCATAAGTGGAAACACCATATATTTT
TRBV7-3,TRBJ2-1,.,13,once,CASSRPGMGEQFF,TGTGCCAGCAGCCGCCCCGGCATGGGTGAGCAGTTCTTC
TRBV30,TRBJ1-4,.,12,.,CAWSRPNEKLFF,TGTGCCTGGAGTCGGCCTAATGAAAAACTGTTTTTT
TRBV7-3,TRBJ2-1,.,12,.,CASSSQGYEQFF,TGTGCCAGCAGCTCGCAGGGCTATGAGCAGTTCTTC
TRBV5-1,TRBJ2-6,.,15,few,CASSPGAGGANVLTF,TGCGCCAGCAGCCCGGGGGCAGGTGGGGCCAACGTCCTGACTTTC
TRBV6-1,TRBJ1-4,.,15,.,CASSPRGEWNEKLFF,TGTGCCAGCAGTCCTAGAGGAGAGTGGAATGAAAAACTGTTTTTT
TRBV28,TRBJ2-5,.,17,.,CASSSPGLGSSQGTQYF,TGTGCCAGCAGTTCTCCCGGCCTGGGCAGTTCCCAGGGGACCCAGTACTTC
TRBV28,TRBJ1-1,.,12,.,CASRLRDTEAFF,TGTGCCAGCAGACTACGGGACACTGAAGCTTTCTTT
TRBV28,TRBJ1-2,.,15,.,CASSREQGFGYGYTF,TGTGCCAGCAGTAGGGAACAGGGTTTCGGGTATGGCTACACCTTC
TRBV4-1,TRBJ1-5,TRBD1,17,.,CASSHGTGGLYNQPQHF,TGCGCCAGCAGCCACGGGACAGGGGGTCTTTACAATCAGCCCCAGCATTTT
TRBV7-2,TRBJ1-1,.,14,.,CASSAREGRTEAFF,TGTGCCAGCAGCGCCCGGGAGGGTAGGACTGAAGCTTTCTTT
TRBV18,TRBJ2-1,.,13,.,CASSPDELGEQFF,TGTGCCAGCTCACCCGACGAGTTGGGTGAGCAGTTCTTC
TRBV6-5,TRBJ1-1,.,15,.,CASSYSPVMNTEAFF,TGTGCCAGCAGTTACTCCCCAGTCATGAACACTGAAGCTTTCTTT
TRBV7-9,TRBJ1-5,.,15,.,CASSLSVGVNQPQHF,TGTGCCAGCAGCTTATCGGTGGGTGTCAATCAGCCCCAGCATTTT
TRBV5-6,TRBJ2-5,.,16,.,CASSPGGPLGAWTQYF,TGTGCCAGCAGCCCTGGAGGGCCCCTGGGCGCATGGACCCAGTACTTC
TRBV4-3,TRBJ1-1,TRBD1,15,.,CASSAQGVGDTEAFF,TGCGCCAGCAGCGCACAGGGGGTCGGGGACACTGAAGCTTTCTTT
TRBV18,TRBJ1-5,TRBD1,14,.,CASSPSTGNQPQHF,TGTGCCAGCTCACCATCGACAGGGAATCAGCCCCAGCATTTT
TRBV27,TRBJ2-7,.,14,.,CASSLRGISYEQYF,TGTGCCAGCAGTTTACGCGGGATCTCCTACGAGCAGTACTTC
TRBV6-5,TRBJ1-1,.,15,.,CASSYSFKSSGAAFF,TGTGCCAGCAGTTACTCGTTTAAGTCTTCCGGCGCCGCTTTCTTT
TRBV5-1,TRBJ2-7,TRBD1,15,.,CASSRSGTGFDEQYF,TGCGCCAGCAGCCGTTCCGGGACAGGGTTTGACGAGCAGTACTTC
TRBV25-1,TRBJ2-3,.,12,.,CASTDLRDTQYF,TGTGCCAGCACGGACCTCAGGGATACGCAGTATTTT
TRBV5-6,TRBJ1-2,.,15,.,CASSLGLGGSYGYTF,TGTGCCAGCAGCTTGGGCCTAGGGGGTTCCTATGGCTACACCTTC
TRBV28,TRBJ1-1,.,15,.,CASSLWTAEGTEAFF,TGTGCCAGCAGTCTTTGGACAGCGGAAGGGACTGAAGCTTTCTTT
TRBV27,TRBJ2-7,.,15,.,CASSPRTGLTYEQYF,TGTGCCAGCAGTCCGCGGACAGGACTAACTTACGAGCAGTACTTC
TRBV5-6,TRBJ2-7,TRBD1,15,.,CASSYQDREPYEQYF,TGTGCCAGCAGCTATCAGGACAGGGAACCCTACGAGCAGTACTTC
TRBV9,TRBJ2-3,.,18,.,CASSVAGGGAQRTDTQYF,TGTGCCAGCAGCGTAGCTGGTGGGGGGGCGCAGCGTACAGATACGCAGTATTTT
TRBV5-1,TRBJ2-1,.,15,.,CASSPLGTPYNEQFF,TGCGCCAGCAGCCCCTTGGGGACTCCTTACAATGAGCAGTTCTTC
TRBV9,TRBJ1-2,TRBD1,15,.,CASSEGQAPGYGYTF,TGTGCCAGCAGCGAGGGACAGGCCCCGGGATATGGCTACACCTTC
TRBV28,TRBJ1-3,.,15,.,CASSLAGPSGNTIYF,TGTGCCAGCAGTTTAGCGGGGCCCTCTGGAAACACCATATATTTT
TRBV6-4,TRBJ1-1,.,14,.,CASSDSMGGTEAFF,TGTGCCAGCAGTGACTCGATGGGAGGCACTGAAGCTTTCTTT
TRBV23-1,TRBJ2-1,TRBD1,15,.,CASSHGTGGYNEQFF,TGCGCCAGCAGTCACGGGACAGGGGGCTATAATGAGCAGTTCTTC
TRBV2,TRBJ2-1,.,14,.,CASTVMSSYNEQFF,TGTGCCAGCACGGTCATGAGCTCCTACAATGAGCAGTTCTTC
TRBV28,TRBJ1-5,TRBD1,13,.,CASSTTGYQPQHF,TGTGCCAGCAGTACGACAGGGTATCAGCCCCAGCATTTT
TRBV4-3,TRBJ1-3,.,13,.,CASSPRMGNTIYF,TGCGCCAGCAGCCCCCGGATGGGAAACACCATATATTTT
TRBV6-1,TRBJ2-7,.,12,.,CASSEALDEQYF,TGTGCCAGCAGTGAAGCGCTCGACGAGCAGTACTTC
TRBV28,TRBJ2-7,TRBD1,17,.,CASSETGGTFGPYEQYF,TGTGCCAGCAGTGAGACAGGGGGGACATTTGGTCCCTACGAGCAGTACTTC
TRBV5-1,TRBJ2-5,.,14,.,CASSLASWRETQYF,TGCGCCAGCAGCTTGGCGTCCTGGCGCGAGACCCAGTACTTC
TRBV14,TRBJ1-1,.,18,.,CASSPVNRASGMNTEAFF,TGTGCCAGCAGCCCCGTAAACAGGGCCTCAGGGATGAACACTGAAGCTTTCTTT
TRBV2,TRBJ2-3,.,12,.,CASRGLTDTQYF,TGTGCCAGCAGGGGATTAACAGATACGCAGTATTTT